This T cell receptor (beta chain) was profiled in a study of cytomegalovirus exposure and HLA in healthy donors. Study at large: There were about 85 million unique TCRs (from HLA-typed donors) in an early data release.

The study ran its PCR with 60 Vbeta and 13 Jbeta primers. The method was immunoSEQ multiplex PCR; TCRdb's version includes in-frame clones alone and lacks a portion of them. Found here are fewer than 60,000 clones, roughly 50% of them singletons; the top ten hold 10% to 15%. V gave up 6 bases and J gave up 2 bases, with 11 bases separating them. Germline assignment: CDR1 LNHDA and CDR2 SQIVND (reference sequence). The length of the CDR3 is 14 residues. This chain links TRBV19 with TRBJ1-5, with a possible D match to TRBD1 (6 bases). The material sequenced was PBMCs. The TCR originated in a human donor in good health. In nucleotides, the CDR3 is TGTGCCAGTAGAGAACGACAGGGCAATCAGCCCCAGCATTTT. Its protein is CASRERQGNQPQHF.